The 11 T cell receptor beta chains below all came from one sample that was sequenced in a study of T cell changes during pregnancy in multiple sclerosis. The assay was immunoSEQ multiplex PCR, and TCRdb's table has in-frame clones only and misses some. The profile shows 48,000 or so clones, about 92% of them singletons. Source: CD4+ T cells from peripheral blood mononuclear cells, taken in the second trimester of pregnancy. The receptors were gathered from a female donor in good health, enrolled as a control in a pregnancy study.

The sample holds one count of this clone. As DNA, the CDR3 is TGTGCCAGCAGGCCTGGACAGATTTTAGGTGGAAACACCATATATTTT. Residues: CASRPGQILGGNTIYF. The rearrangement uses TRBV27 and TRBJ1-3, with a weak D call TRBD1 (6 bases). Germline CDR1 and CDR2: MNHEY and SMNVEV (reference sequence). CDR3 length equals 16 residues. The germline V and J ends were trimmed by 6 bases and 3 bases, with 18 bases remaining between them.

This chain links TRBV18 with TRBJ2-5, with D perhaps TRBD1 (6 bases). Per the germline V gene, CDR1 is KGHSH and CDR2 is LQKENI. The CDR3 contains 13 residues. Trimming took 2 bases from V and 2 from J, leaving 6 bases between them. As DNA, the CDR3 is TGTGCCAGCTCACCAGGGACACAAGAGACCCAGTACTTC. The encoded protein is CASSPGTQETQYF.

V gene TRBV9 combines with J gene TRBJ2-2; 8 bases are shared with TRBD2. Germline values: CDR1 SGDLS, CDR2 YYNGEE. This CDR3 region has 16 residues. The ends lost 0 bases at V and 5 bases at J; junction bases unmatched: 6. CDR3 in amino acids: CASSVVGGGPTGELFF. In nucleotides, the CDR3 is TGTGCCAGCAGCGTAGTCGGCGGGGGGCCGACCGGGGAGCTGTTTTTT.

The chain recombines TRBV28 with TRBJ2-7, with 7 bases aligning to TRBD1. Trimming cost V 5 bases and J 5 bases; bases outside gene matches: 9. Germline V gene lookup returns CDR1 MDHEN and CDR2 SYDVKM. The CDR3 is 14 residues long. The CDR3 DNA reads as TGTGCCAGCAGTCCGGGACAGTTCCGGGACGAGCAGTACTTC. Its translation is CASSPGQFRDEQYF.

V is TRBV5-1 and J is TRBJ2-7; 8 positions match TRBD1. This CDR3 region has 16 residues. V was pared by 4 bases and J by 1 base, with 10 bases of the junction left unmatched. The V gene's germline CDR1 is SGHRS and CDR2 YFSETQ. CDR3 in DNA: TGCGCCAGCAGCATAGCCCCGGGACAGGCTTCCTACGAGCAGTACTTC. It codes for CASSIAPGQASYEQYF.

This clone was counted between two and nine times. At the DNA level, this CDR3 is encoded by other sequences in the same sample as well. The rearrangement uses TRBV6-4 and TRBJ2-3, with 11 bases aligning to TRBD2. CDR3 length: 15 residues. The germline V gene encodes CDR1 MRHNA and CDR2 SNTAGT. With 0 bases clipped from V and 6 bases from J, the junction kept 2 bases outside the gene matches. The CDR3 DNA follows: TGTGCCAGCAGTGACTCTAGCGGGGGGGCCGATACGCAGTATTTT. Protein product: CASSDSSGGADTQYF.

V usage is TRBV19 and J usage is TRBJ1-1, with TRBD1 as a possible D gene (6 bases). The CDR3 length is 14 residues. The V gene lost 6 bases and the J gene lost 4 bases, with 15 bases spanning the gap. Per the germline V gene, CDR1 is LNHDA and CDR2 is SQIVND (reference sequence). The CDR3 sequence is CASSLGRGGTEAFF. The CDR3, as DNA: TGTGCCAGTAGCCTCGGCAGAGGGGGCACTGAAGCTTTCTTT.

The table lists this clone with a count of one. This chain joins TRBV11-2 and TRBJ2-3, with TRBD1 identical over 8 bases. This CDR3 has 14 residues. The germline gives CDR1 SGHAT, CDR2 FQNNGV. J was trimmed by 1 base and V by 5 bases; bases with no gene match: 2. The CDR3 nucleotides read TGTGCCAGCAGCCCGGGACAGGGCACAGATACGCAGTATTTT. Amino acids: CASSPGQGTDTQYF.

The rearrangement links TRBV18 to TRBJ1-6, with 7 bases aligning to TRBD1. J gave up 7 bases and V 3 bases, and 9 bases lay outside the gene matches. Germline CDR1 KGHSH, CDR2 LQKENI. The CDR3 sequence is 16 residues long. Written as DNA, the CDR3 is TGTGCCAGCTCACCCAGCCCGACAGGGTTCAATTCACCCCTCCACTTT. Translated, it gives CASSPSPTGFNSPLHF.

DNA for the CDR3: TGCGCCAGCAGCCTTAGACAGGGAACGGGAGAGACCCAGTACTTC. Protein sequence: CASSLRQGTGETQYF. J is TRBJ2-5 and V is TRBV5-1; 7 nucleotides agree with TRBD1. This CDR3 comprises 15 residues. Germline V gives CDR1 SGHRS, CDR2 YFSETQ. With 4 bases clipped from V and 4 bases from J, the junction kept 10 bases outside the gene matches.

The J gene is TRBJ2-1, the V gene TRBV7-2, with unresolved D. CDR1 is SGHTA and CDR2 is FQGNSA in the germline V gene. V was cut by 5 bases and J by 0 bases, with 11 bases left in between. The CDR3 contains 15 residues. The CDR3 DNA reads TGTGCCAGCAGCCTAATGCCCGCCTCCTACAATGAGCAGTTCTTC. Amino acid sequence: CASSLMPASYNEQFF.